This T cell receptor (beta chain) is from a study of T cells in Graves' hyperthyroidism and ophthalmopathy. V was cut by 0 bases and J by 9 bases, with 9 bases left in between. The CDR3 consists of 13 residues. The germline gives CDR1 MNHEY, CDR2 SVGAGI. Concerning this clonotype itself: Its target is not known.

Overall study results and limits: Patients with ophthalmopathy were separated from those with stable hyperthyroidism by a 13 V-J model. Model predictions of ophthalmopathy came a median about 6.3 months before onset. Peripheral blood also featured most of the thyroid clonotypes expanded above 0.001.

Authors of the study amplified TCR beta CDR3 regions from RNA transcripts. Carried out on the TCR CDR3, a first-round RT-PCR used the HTBI primer set. TCRdb re-called the multiplex PCR reads with MiXCR, one entry per CDR3 protein. The data show about 510,000 distinct CDR3 sequences, with 12% to 15% seen just once and approximately 14% held by the top ten. Isolation of PBMCs was performed on 8.5 to 10 ml fresh peripheral blood. V gene TRBV6-5 combines with J gene TRBJ2-1; the D gene is possibly TRBD2 (5 bases). The sequence came from a woman aged 40 to 50 with Graves' hyperthyroidism. Sequencing was done on a sample of blood. In DNA form, the CDR3 reads TGTGCCAGCAGTTACTCTCCGGAGGTTGAGCAGTTCTTC. Its translation is CASSYSPEVEQFF.